The entry below gives a single TCR beta chain sequence along with its context. No antigen is known for it. The data were produced by immunoSEQ multiplex PCR, yet TCRdb's version contains in-frame clones alone and is incomplete. The data contain 13,000 or so clones, 55% to 75% of them singletons. These data come from a study of chemoradiotherapy in HPV16-positive cancers. Overall study findings and caveats: During treatment, candidate HPV-specific clones and E7-related motifs expanded in tumor.

There are 15 residues in the CDR3. Trimming took 0 bases from V and 5 from J, leaving 14 bases between them. CDR1 and CDR2 from the germline V gene are SGHDT and YYEEEE. This specimen was collected from a patient who underwent chemoradiotherapy. The source is a human donor with HPV-associated anogenital cancer. The chain employs TRBV5-6 and TRBJ2-5; D not resolved. This CDR3 is CASSLGPSPAETQYF. In nucleotides, the CDR3 is TGTGCCAGCAGCTTGGGGCCTTCCCCGGCGGAGACCCAGTACTTC.